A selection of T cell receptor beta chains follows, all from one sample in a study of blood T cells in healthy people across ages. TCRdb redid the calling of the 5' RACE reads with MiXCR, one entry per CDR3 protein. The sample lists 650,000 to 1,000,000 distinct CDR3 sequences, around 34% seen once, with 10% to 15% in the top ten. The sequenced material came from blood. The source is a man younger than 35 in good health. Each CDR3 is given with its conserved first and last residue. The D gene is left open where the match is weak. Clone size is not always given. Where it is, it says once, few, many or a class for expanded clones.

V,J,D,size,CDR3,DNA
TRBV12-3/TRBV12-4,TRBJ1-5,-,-,CASSLFRVNQPQHF,TGTGCCAGCAGTTTGTTCAGGGTAAATCAGCCCCAGCATTTT
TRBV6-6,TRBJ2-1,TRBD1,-,CASSKDRGVRDEQFF,TGTGCCAGCAGCAAGGACAGGGGAGTCAGGGATGAGCAGTTCTTC
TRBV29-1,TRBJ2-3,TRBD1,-,CSARRGGQGFTDTQYF,TGCAGCGCCCGAAGGGGGGGACAGGGCTTCACAGATACGCAGTATTTT
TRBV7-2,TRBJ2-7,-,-,CVSSFRITNYEQYF,TGTGTCAGCAGCTTTAGAATAACCAACTACGAGCAGTACTTC
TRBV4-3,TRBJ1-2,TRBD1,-,CASSQDGTGWDYGYTF,TGCGCCAGCAGCCAAGACGGGACAGGGTGGGACTATGGCTACACCTTC
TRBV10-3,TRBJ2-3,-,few,CAISDGVADTDTQYF,TGTGCCATCAGTGACGGAGTAGCGGACACAGATACGCAGTATTTT
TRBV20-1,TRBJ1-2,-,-,CSATRDQNYGYTF,TGCAGTGCTACCCGGGACCAGAACTATGGCTACACCTTC
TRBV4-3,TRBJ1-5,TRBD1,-,CASSPQGVGQPQHF,TGCGCCAGCAGCCCCCAGGGGGTCGGGCAGCCCCAGCATTTT
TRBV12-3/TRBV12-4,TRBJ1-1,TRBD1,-,CASSRQGMTTEAFF,TGTGCCAGCAGTCGACAGGGGATGACCACTGAAGCTTTCTTT
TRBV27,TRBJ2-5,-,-,CASSLMYQETQYF,TGTGCCAGCAGTTTAATGTACCAAGAGACCCAGTACTTC
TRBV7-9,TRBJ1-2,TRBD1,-,CASSKPGTGLYGYTF,TGTGCCAGCAGCAAACCCGGGACAGGCCTCTATGGCTACACCTTC
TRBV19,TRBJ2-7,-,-,CASKIRSSYNEQYF,TGTGCCAGTAAAATCAGGAGCTCCTACAATGAGCAGTACTTC
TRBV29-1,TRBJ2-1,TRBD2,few,CSLPVGGWEKNEQFF,TGCAGCCTACCGGTGGGGGGGTGGGAGAAAAATGAGCAGTTCTTC
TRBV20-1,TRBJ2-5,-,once,CSASAAAQETQYF,TGCAGTGCTAGTGCTGCAGCCCAAGAGACCCAGTACTTC
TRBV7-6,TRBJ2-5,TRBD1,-,CASSSGQGPYNEQYF,TGTGCCAGCAGCTCGGGACAGGGACCCTATAATGAGCAGTACTTC
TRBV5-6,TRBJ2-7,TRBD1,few,CASSERGLGSYEQYF,TGTGCCAGCAGCGAGAGGGGGCTCGGCTCCTACGAGCAGTACTTC
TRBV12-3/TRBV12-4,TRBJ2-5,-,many,CASSSSRAQQESQYF,TGTGCCAGCAGTTCCTCGCGGGCCCAACAGGAGAGTCAGTACTTC
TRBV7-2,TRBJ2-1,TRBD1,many,CASSLVTGAGEQFF,TGTGCCAGCAGCTTAGTTACAGGGGCTGGAGAGCAGTTCTTC
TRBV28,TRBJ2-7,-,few,CASRKTATYEQYF,TGTGCCAGCAGGAAGACAGCCACCTACGAGCAGTACTTC
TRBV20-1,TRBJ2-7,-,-,CSARRGATILYNEQYF,TGCAGTGCTAGAAGGGGGGCCACGATCCTCTACAATGAGCAGTACTTC
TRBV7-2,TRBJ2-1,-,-,CASSLSSSTVIYNEQFF,TGTGCCAGCAGCTTATCCAGCAGCACGGTTATTTACAATGAGCAGTTCTTC
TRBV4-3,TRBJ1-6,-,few,CASSQDPQGNSPLHF,TGCGCCAGCAGCCAAGATCCACAGGGAAATTCACCCCTCCACTTT
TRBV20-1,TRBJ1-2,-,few,CSARDWGAEGYTF,TGCAGTGCTAGAGATTGGGGGGCGGAGGGCTACACCTTC
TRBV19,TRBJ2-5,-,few,CASSISGGETQYF,TGTGCCAGTAGTATCTCTGGTGGGGAGACCCAGTACTTC
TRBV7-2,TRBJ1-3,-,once,CASSPTVGSGNTIYF,TGTGCCAGCAGCCCCACGGTCGGCTCGGGGAACACCATATATTTT
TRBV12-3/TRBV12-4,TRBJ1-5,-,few,CASRPSVGEPQHF,TGTGCCAGCAGACCCTCGGTCGGTGAGCCCCAGCATTTT
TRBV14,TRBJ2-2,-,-,CASSHKAVNTGELFF,TGTGCCAGCAGCCATAAGGCAGTCAACACCGGGGAGCTGTTTTTT
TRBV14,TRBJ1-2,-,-,CASSQFHRSTQPTYGYTF,TGTGCCAGCAGCCAATTTCATCGATCCACTCAGCCCACCTATGGCTACACCTTC
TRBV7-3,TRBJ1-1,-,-,CASSSALPGGTEAFF,TGTGCCAGCAGCTCCGCACTGCCGGGGGGGACTGAAGCTTTCTTT
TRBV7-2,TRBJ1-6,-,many,CASSLKWGGDSPLHF,TGTGCCAGCAGCTTAAAGTGGGGGGGAGATTCACCCCTCCACTTT
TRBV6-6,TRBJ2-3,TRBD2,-,CASKLAGYTDTQYF,TGTGCCAGCAAACTAGCGGGATACACAGATACGCAGTATTTT
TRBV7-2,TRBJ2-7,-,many,CASSSDGYEQYF,TGTGCCAGCAGTTCGGACGGCTACGAGCAGTACTTC
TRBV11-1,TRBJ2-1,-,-,CASRGRTGYNEQFF,TGTGCCAGCAGAGGCAGAACAGGCTACAATGAGCAGTTCTTC
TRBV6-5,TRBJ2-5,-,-,CASSSTRVGETQYF,TGTGCCAGCAGTTCCACACGTGTGGGGGAGACCCAGTACTTC
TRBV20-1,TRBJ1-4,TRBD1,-,CSARTGVDEKLFF,TGCAGTGCTAGAACAGGGGTGGATGAAAAACTGTTTTTT
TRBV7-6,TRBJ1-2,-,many,CASSVGTYGYTF,TGTGCCAGCAGCGTGGGTACCTATGGCTACACCTTC
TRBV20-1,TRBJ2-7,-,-,CSARPRLGGAYEQYF,TGCAGTGCTAGACCCCGGTTGGGCGGGGCCTACGAGCAGTACTTC
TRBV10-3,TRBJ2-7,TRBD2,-,CAIGWTSGGDSSYNEQYF,TGTGCCATCGGATGGACTAGCGGGGGGGATAGCTCCTACAATGAGCAGTACTTC
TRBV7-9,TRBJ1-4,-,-,CASSLDIGGQEGKLFF,TGTGCCAGCAGCTTAGATATAGGGGGGCAAGAGGGAAAACTGTTTTTT
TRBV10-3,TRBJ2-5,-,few,CAISRDGGQQETQYF,TGTGCCATCAGTCGAGACGGGGGTCAGCAAGAGACCCAGTACTTC
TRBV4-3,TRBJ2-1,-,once,CASSQEVLREKRSYNEQFF,TGCGCCAGCAGCCAAGAAGTACTCAGGGAAAAAAGGTCCTACAATGAGCAGTTCTTC
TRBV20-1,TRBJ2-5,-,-,CSARPPGGLQETQYF,TGCAGTGCTAGACCCCCTGGGGGACTCCAAGAGACCCAGTACTTC
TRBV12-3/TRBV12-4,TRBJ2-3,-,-,CASTLFSTDTQYF,TGTGCCAGCACCCTTTTCAGCACAGATACGCAGTATTTT
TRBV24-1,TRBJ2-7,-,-,CATSDETQGYEQYF,TGTGCCACCAGTGACGAAACCCAGGGATACGAGCAGTACTTC
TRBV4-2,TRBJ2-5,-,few,CASSQAGRQGETQYF,TGTGCCAGCAGCCAAGCGGGCAGGCAGGGAGAGACCCAGTACTTC
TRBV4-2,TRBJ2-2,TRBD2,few,CASSQDVRLAGNTGELFF,TGTGCCAGCAGCCAAGATGTGCGGCTAGCGGGGAACACCGGGGAGCTGTTTTTT
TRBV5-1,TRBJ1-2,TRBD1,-,CASALQGGEGYTF,TGCGCCAGCGCCCTACAGGGGGGAGAAGGCTACACCTTC
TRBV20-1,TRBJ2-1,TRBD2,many,CSASWREGTANEQFF,TGCAGTGCTAGCTGGAGGGAGGGTACTGCGAATGAGCAGTTCTTC